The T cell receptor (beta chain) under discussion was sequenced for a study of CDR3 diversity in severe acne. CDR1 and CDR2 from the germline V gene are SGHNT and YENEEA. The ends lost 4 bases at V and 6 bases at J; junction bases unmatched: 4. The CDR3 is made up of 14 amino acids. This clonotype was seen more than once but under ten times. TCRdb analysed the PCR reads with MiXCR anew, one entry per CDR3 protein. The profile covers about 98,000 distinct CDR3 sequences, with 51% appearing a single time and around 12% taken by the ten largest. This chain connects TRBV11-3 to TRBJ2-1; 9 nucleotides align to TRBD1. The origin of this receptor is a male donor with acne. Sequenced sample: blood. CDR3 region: CASSYRDRVNEQFF. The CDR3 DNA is TGTGCCAGCAGCTACCGGGACAGGGTCAATGAGCAGTTCTTC.